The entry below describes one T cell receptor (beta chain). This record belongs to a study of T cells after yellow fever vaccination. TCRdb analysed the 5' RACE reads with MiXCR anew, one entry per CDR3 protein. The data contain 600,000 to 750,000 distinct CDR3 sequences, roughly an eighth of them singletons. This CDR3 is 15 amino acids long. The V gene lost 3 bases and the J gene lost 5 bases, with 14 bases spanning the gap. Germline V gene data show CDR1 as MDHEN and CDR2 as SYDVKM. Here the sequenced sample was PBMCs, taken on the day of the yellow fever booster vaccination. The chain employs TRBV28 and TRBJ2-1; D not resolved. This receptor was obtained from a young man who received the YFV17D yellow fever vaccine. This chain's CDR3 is CASSFLSLRDNEQFF. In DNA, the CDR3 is TGTGCCAGCAGTTTCCTAAGTTTACGGGACAATGAGCAGTTCTTC.